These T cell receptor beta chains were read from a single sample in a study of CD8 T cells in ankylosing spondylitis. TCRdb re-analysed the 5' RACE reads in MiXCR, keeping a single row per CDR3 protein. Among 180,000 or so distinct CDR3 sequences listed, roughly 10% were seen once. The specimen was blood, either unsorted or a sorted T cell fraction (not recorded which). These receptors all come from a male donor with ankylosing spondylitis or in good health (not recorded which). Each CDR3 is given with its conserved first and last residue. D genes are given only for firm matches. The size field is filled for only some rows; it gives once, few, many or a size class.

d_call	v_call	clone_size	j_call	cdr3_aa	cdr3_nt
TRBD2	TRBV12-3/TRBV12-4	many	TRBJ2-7	CASRATGTSKFEQYF	TGTGCCAGCAGAGCTACCGGGACTAGTAAGTTCGAGCAGTACTTC
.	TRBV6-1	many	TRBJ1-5	CASSIEVGNQPQHF	TGTGCCAGCAGCATCGAGGTGGGGAATCAGCCCCAGCATTTT
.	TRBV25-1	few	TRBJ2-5	CASSIPGTETQYF	TGTGCCAGCAGTATCCCAGGGACGGAGACCCAGTACTTC
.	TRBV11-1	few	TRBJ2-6	CASSLIGKAVPGANVLTF	TGTGCCAGCAGCTTAATAGGAAAAGCGGTTCCTGGGGCCAACGTCCTGACTTTC
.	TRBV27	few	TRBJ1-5	CASSFDSNQPQHF	TGTGCCAGCAGTTTTGACAGCAATCAGCCCCAGCATTTT
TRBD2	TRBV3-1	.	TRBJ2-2	CASCSKGLAGGPYAGELFF	TGTGCCAGCTGTTCGAAGGGACTAGCGGGAGGGCCGTACGCCGGGGAGCTGTTTTTT
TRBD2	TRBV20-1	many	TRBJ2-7	CSAPRTVQSGGQTYEQYF	TGCAGTGCTCCTCGGACAGTCCAGAGCGGGGGACAAACCTACGAGCAGTACTTC
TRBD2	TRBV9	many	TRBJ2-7	CASSVTSDYEQYF	TGTGCCAGCAGCGTAACTAGCGACTACGAGCAGTACTTC
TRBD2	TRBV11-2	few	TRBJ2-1	CASSLGRSSGRARNEQFF	TGTGCCAGCAGCTTAGGTAGGAGTAGCGGGAGGGCCAGGAATGAGCAGTTCTTC
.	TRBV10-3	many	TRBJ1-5	CAISDGQTNQPQHF	TGTGCCATCAGTGACGGACAGACCAATCAGCCCCAGCATTTT
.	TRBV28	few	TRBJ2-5	CASSFFLGETQYF	TGTGCCAGCAGTTTCTTCCTTGGGGAGACCCAGTACTTC
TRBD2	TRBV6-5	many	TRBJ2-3	CASSYSPASGITDTQYF	TGTGCCAGCAGTTACTCGCCTGCCAGCGGGATTACAGATACGCAGTATTTT
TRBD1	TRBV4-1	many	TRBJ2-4	CASSQTGPIAKNIQYF	TGCGCCAGCAGCCAGACAGGGCCAATAGCCAAAAACATTCAGTACTTC
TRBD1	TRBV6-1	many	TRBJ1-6	CASSPGTDYSPLHF	TGTGCCAGCAGTCCAGGGACAGATTATTCACCCCTCCACTTT
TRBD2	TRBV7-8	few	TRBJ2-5	CASSLIRLAGGGETQYF	TGTGCCAGCAGCTTAATTCGACTAGCGGGAGGGGGAGAGACCCAGTACTTC
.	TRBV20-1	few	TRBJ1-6	CSATDTSSYNSPLHF	TGCAGTGCTACTGACACTAGCTCCTATAATTCACCCCTCCACTTT
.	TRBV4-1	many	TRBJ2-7	CASSQETVFQGGAHEQYF	TGCGCCAGCAGCCAAGAGACCGTATTTCAGGGGGGCGCCCACGAGCAGTACTTC
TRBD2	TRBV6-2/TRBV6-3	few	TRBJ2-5	CASRSSGEETQYF	TGTGCCAGCAGATCTAGCGGAGAAGAGACCCAGTACTTC
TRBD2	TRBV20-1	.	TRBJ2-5	CSARLSRKAGRFQETQYF	TGCAGTGCTAGACTATCGAGGAAAGCGGGGAGATTCCAAGAGACCCAGTACTTC
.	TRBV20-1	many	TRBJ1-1	CSARGGSARRNTEAFF	TGCAGTGCTAGAGGGGGCTCGGCCAGGAGGAACACTGAAGCTTTCTTT
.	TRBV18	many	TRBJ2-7	CASSPIPGAEQYF	TGTGCCAGCTCACCTATTCCAGGGGCCGAGCAGTACTTC
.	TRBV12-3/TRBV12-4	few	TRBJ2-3	CASTEKGTSTDTQYF	TGTGCCAGCACCGAGAAGGGGACTAGCACAGATACGCAGTATTTT
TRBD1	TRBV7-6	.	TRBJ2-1	CASSLVATGANEQFF	TGTGCCAGCAGCTTAGTCGCGACAGGGGCTAATGAGCAGTTCTTC
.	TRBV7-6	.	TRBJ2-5	CASSLVVGQETQYF	TGTGCCAGCAGCTTAGTGGTGGGCCAAGAGACCCAGTACTTC
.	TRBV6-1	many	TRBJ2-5	CASSGLAVRETQYF	TGTGCCAGCAGTGGGTTAGCGGTACGAGAGACCCAGTACTTC
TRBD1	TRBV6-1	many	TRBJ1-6	CASSGGGRRNSPLHF	TGTGCCAGCAGTGGAGGGGGCCGTAGGAATTCACCCCTCCACTTT
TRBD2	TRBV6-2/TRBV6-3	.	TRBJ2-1	CASSYPSGRKVDSEQFF	TGTGCCAGCAGTTACCCCAGCGGGAGGAAGGTGGACAGTGAGCAGTTCTTC
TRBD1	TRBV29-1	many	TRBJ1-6	CSVQTGRNSPLHF	TGCAGCGTCCAGACAGGGCGGAATTCACCCCTCCACTTT
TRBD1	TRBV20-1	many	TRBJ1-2	CSARRDRARWNGYTF	TGCAGTGCTAGGCGGGACAGGGCCCGATGGAATGGCTACACCTTC